This entry features one T cell receptor (beta chain) sequence. This clonotype was counted many times. The target of this receptor is not known. It has no much larger one-base neighbor in the sample; base qualities were not kept. The treatment or condition label, as the study defines it: allogeneic hematopoietic cell transplantation with graft depleted of TCRalphabeta T cells and CD19 B cells. The transplant recipients were children given TCRalphabeta/CD19-depleted allogeneic hematopoietic cell grafts. The data originate from a study of T-cell reconstitution after alpha-beta-depleted transplantation in children (dated by TCRdb to 2016 to 2018). Regarding the research as a whole: Using TCR repertoire profiling, the study quantitatively followed how T-cell immune reconstitution unfolded in children after TCRalphabeta/CD19-depleted allogeneic hematopoietic cell transplantation.

Here is what the overall study found, with its caveats: The apparently early alphabetaT-cell count recovery about two months after transplant was reportedly dependent on only several hundred rapidly expanded clones derived from non-depleted graft cells. In some patients, high TCRbeta diversity at day 60 was attributed to recipient T cells and intrathymic progenitors that had survived conditioning. Hyperexpanded clone frequencies declined over subsequent months; after one year, T-cell counts and TCRbeta diversity were mostly attributed to newly produced T cells.

Libraries were prepared through PCR. Reads for this sample came from an Illumina HiSeq 2500. TCR library preparation used molecular barcoding, with unique molecular identifiers applied to normalize quantification of the TCRbeta repertoire. TCRdb trimmed public reads at Q25 via fastp, called clones via MiXCR and kept in-frame beta chains. Each CDR3 protein gets just one entry, which takes the most common genes and DNA from the rows behind it. The sample contains over 150,000 distinct CDR3 sequences, approximately 7% of them found a single time. Of the sample, around 5% is held by the ten largest clones. The CDR3 runs 13 residues from the cysteine to the phenylalanine. The entry retains the CDR3 DNA only, 39 bases that are in frame from base 1. At the junction V is shortened by 4 bases and J by 5 bases, with 11 bases in between. According to the germline V gene, CDR1 reads SGHTA and CDR2 reads FQGNSA.

The specimen comprised PBMCs, sampled before TCRalphabeta/CD19-depleted stem cell transplant. This receptor was taken from a boy aged 2 to 10 with acute lymphoblastic leukemia, due to receive a stem cell transplant. Recombination linked TRBV7-2 to TRBJ2-5; TRBD2 is perhaps the D gene, given 5 matching bases. This receptor has the CDR3 CASSSAGRETQYF. The DNA reads TGTGCCAGCAGCTCCGCGGGTAGGGAGACCCAGTACTTC.